This T cell receptor beta chain was sequenced during a study of PD-1 blockade in classical Hodgkin lymphoma. Study observations and caveats: CD4+ TCR diversity rose significantly by C4D1, and CD8+ TCR diversity did not. Lower baseline TCR diversity was reported for newly diagnosed patients than for healthy donors. Repertoire differences lack defined causes, possibly disease activity or prior therapy.

Note on this clone: Its antigen is as yet unknown. The junction does not match germline at one end; this may be a read error.

Indicated time point: cycle 4 day 1 (C4D1), after less than 7 weeks of nivolumab. The patients all showed relapse after autologous stem cell transplantation, while their brentuximab vedotin exposure varied. Here immunoSEQ multiplex PCR was the method, and the copy in TCRdb shows in-frame clones only, minus some. The sample includes about 60,000 clones, about 90% of them seen just once. Germline lookup yields CDR1 SNHLY and CDR2 FYNNEI. This CDR3 is 12 amino acids long. This material consisted of peripheral blood mononuclear cells (PBMCs), taken before the fourth cycle of nivolumab. The chain joins TRBV2 to TRBJ1-1; no firm D call. The TCR sequence derives from a human donor with classical Hodgkin lymphoma. CDR3 DNA sequence: TGTGCCGGCAGTGGTTCCAGCACTGAAGCTTTCTTT. It specifies CAGSGSSTEAFF.